These T cell receptor beta chains were read from a single sample in a study of identical twins. TCRdb called the 5' RACE reads again in MiXCR, with one record for every CDR3 protein. The sample has about 100,000 distinct CDR3 sequences, around 5.5% seen once. Sequenced input: memory T cells sorted from blood. The receptors were sampled from a woman in her fifties or sixties in good health. Each CDR3 is given with its conserved first and last residue. D genes are given only for firm matches. The listing skips clone size in some rows; elsewhere it reads once, few, many or a size class.

J | D | size | V | CDR3 | DNA
TRBJ1-2 | - | many | TRBV28 | CASRRYGYTF | TGTGCCAGCAGGAGATATGGCTACACCTTC
TRBJ2-5 | TRBD1 | many | TRBV11-2 | CASSLAGGQETQYF | TGTGCCAGCAGCTTAGCAGGGGGACAAGAGACCCAGTACTTC
TRBJ1-1 | - | many | TRBV11-2 | CASSLERTANTEAFF | TGTGCCAGCAGCTTAGAGAGGACAGCGAACACTGAAGCTTTCTTT
TRBJ1-4 | - | many | TRBV5-5 | CASSPGTTNEKLFF | TGTGCCAGCAGTCCCGGGACAACTAATGAAAAACTGTTTTTT
TRBJ2-2 | - | many | TRBV7-8 | CASSLARSNTGELFF | TGTGCCAGCAGCTTAGCCCGAAGCAACACCGGGGAGCTGTTTTTT
TRBJ1-6 | - | few | TRBV5-6 | CASSSRRVSPLHF | TGTGCCAGCAGCTCCCGGCGGGTGTCACCCCTCCACTTT
TRBJ2-2 | TRBD2 | few | TRBV12-5 | CASGSRDRLWTSGSTGELFF | TGTGCTAGTGGTAGCCGGGACAGGCTCTGGACTAGCGGGAGCACCGGGGAGCTGTTTTTT
TRBJ2-1 | - | - | TRBV20-1 | CSAHPGVDEQFF | TGCAGTGCTCACCCCGGAGTCGATGAGCAGTTCTTC
TRBJ2-1 | TRBD2 | medium-sized | TRBV12-3/TRBV12-4 | CASGSGGSGNEQFF | TGTGCCAGCGGGAGCGGCGGGAGTGGAAATGAGCAGTTCTTC
TRBJ1-6 | - | many | TRBV10-2 | CASKGGDSPLHF | TGCGCCAGCAAGGGAGGGGACTCACCCCTCCACTTT
TRBJ2-3 | TRBD2 | - | TRBV20-1 | CSATHSGRRTDTQYF | TGCAGTGCTACCCATAGCGGGAGAAGGACAGATACGCAGTATTTT
TRBJ2-7 | TRBD1 | many | TRBV27 | CASRTTGRDEQYF | TGTGCCAGCAGAACGACAGGGCGCGACGAGCAGTACTTC
TRBJ1-5 | TRBD1 | many | TRBV6-5 | CASGRDSYQPQHF | TGTGCCAGCGGTAGGGACAGCTATCAGCCCCAGCATTTT
TRBJ2-3 | - | many | TRBV7-8 | CASSLGAGTDTQYF | TGTGCCAGCAGCTTGGGGGCCGGAACAGATACGCAGTATTTT
TRBJ1-2 | - | few | TRBV4-1 | CASSQVATLYGYTF | TGCGCCAGCAGCCAAGTGGCGACTCTTTATGGCTACACCTTC
TRBJ1-2 | - | many | TRBV29-1 | CSVEAPGNPYGYTF | TGCAGCGTTGAAGCCCCGGGGAACCCTTATGGCTACACCTTC
TRBJ2-7 | - | - | TRBV7-8 | CASSSGDSYEQYF | TGTGCCAGCAGCTCCGGGGACTCCTACGAGCAGTACTTC
TRBJ1-2 | TRBD1 | many | TRBV12-3/TRBV12-4 | CASSVNRGPNYGYTF | TGTGCCAGCAGCGTCAACAGGGGCCCTAACTATGGCTACACCTTC
TRBJ1-4 | - | many | TRBV6-5 | CASRTGTRGEKLFF | TGTGCCAGCAGGACCGGTACCAGGGGTGAAAAACTGTTTTTT
TRBJ2-1 | TRBD1 | - | TRBV24-1 | CTTSDLSQGVNEQFF | TGTACCACCAGTGATTTATCACAGGGGGTCAATGAGCAGTTCTTC
TRBJ2-1 | TRBD2 | few | TRBV6-4 | CASSASGGGSYNEQFF | TGTGCCAGCAGTGCGTCGGGCGGGGGTTCCTACAATGAGCAGTTCTTC
TRBJ2-4 | - | many | TRBV10-1 | CASSESGGNIQYF | TGCGCCAGCAGTGAGTCTGGCGGAAACATTCAGTACTTC
TRBJ1-3 | - | many | TRBV4-2 | CASSQLTQVSGNTIYF | TGTGCCAGCAGCCAATTGACCCAGGTCTCTGGAAACACCATATATTTT
TRBJ2-7 | - | few | TRBV18 | CASSPQAGGNEQYF | TGTGCCAGCTCACCGCAGGCAGGCGGTAACGAGCAGTACTTC
TRBJ2-1 | TRBD2 | - | TRBV20-1 | CSARHGTSGYNEQFF | TGCAGTGCTAGACATGGGACTAGCGGATACAATGAGCAGTTCTTC
TRBJ2-5 | TRBD2 | - | TRBV7-6 | CASSFGAGGSQETQYF | TGTGCCAGCAGCTTTGGAGCGGGAGGGAGCCAAGAGACCCAGTACTTC
TRBJ1-1 | - | many | TRBV5-1 | CASSLEGRGAFF | TGCGCCAGCAGCTTGGAAGGGCGGGGAGCTTTCTTT
TRBJ2-3 | TRBD2 | many | TRBV7-3 | CASSGGRETDTQYF | TGTGCCAGCAGCGGCGGGAGGGAGACAGATACGCAGTATTTT